These 24 T cell receptor beta chains originate from one sample sequenced in a study of shared clonotypes between healthy human individuals. Using immunoSEQ multiplex PCR, the repertoire was profiled, and TCRdb retains in-frame clones only, with some absent. The table records millions of clones, approximately 94% of them present only once. CD45RO-negative cells were positively selected for CCR7, leaving out terminally differentiated effector memory CD45RA+ cells. Sequenced material: naive CD8+ T cells sorted from blood. These receptors were taken from a man aged 18 to 30 in good health.

With regard to this clone: Additional DNA sequences in this sample encode the identical CDR3. The J gene is TRBJ2-1, the V gene TRBV7-6; 8 nucleotides line up with TRBD1. The germline V gene has CDR1 SGHVS and CDR2 FNYEAQ. There are 14 residues in the CDR3. After removal of 3 bases from V and 4 bases from J, the junction contained 2 bases not matched to a gene. The CDR3 protein is CASSFGTGYNEQFF. The CDR3 DNA sequence: TGTGCCAGCAGCTTTGGGACAGGTTACAATGAGCAGTTCTTC.

V gene TRBV7-2 combines with J gene TRBJ2-5, with D perhaps given as TRBD1 or TRBD2 (6 bases each). The germline CDR1 and CDR2 sequences are SGHTA and FQGNSA. V shed 3 bases and J shed 4 bases, with 15 bases lying between them. The CDR3 is 15 residues long. For the CDR3, the DNA is TGTGCCAGCAGCTTCCCCGGGGGCGCGGCAGAGACCCAGTACTTC. Amino acid sequence: CASSFPGGAAETQYF.

The rearrangement joins TRBV5-1 to TRBJ2-5; no clear D gene. The V gene lost 4 bases and the J gene lost 5 bases, with 12 bases spanning the gap. The CDR3 loop spans 13 amino acids. Germline V gene data show CDR1 as SGHRS and CDR2 as YFSETQ. In DNA, the CDR3 is TGCGCCAGCAGCCCCAGAGTTTTGGAGACCCAGTACTTC. Its protein product is CASSPRVLETQYF.

V is TRBV27 and J is TRBJ1-2; no reliable D call. The CDR3 covers 13 residues. Trimming left V 2 bases short and J 4 bases short, with 8 bases between. Germline CDR1 MNHEY, CDR2 SMNVEV (reference sequence). The CDR3 coding sequence is TGTGCCAGCAGTTTAGTCCGGGGCTATGGCTACACCTTC. This sequence encodes CASSLVRGYGYTF.

The chain recombines TRBV9 with TRBJ1-2; TRBD1 aligns across 8 bases. Germline CDR1 SGDLS, CDR2 YYNGEE. This CDR3 region has 14 residues. V lost 5 bases and J lost 6; bases outside the gene matches: 9. In DNA form, the CDR3 reads TGTGCCAGCAGAGAGCTGACAGGGGCCAATGGCTACACCTTC. Translating it yields CASRELTGANGYTF.

The CDR3: CASSLSSARSLAKNIQYF. CDR3 DNA sequence: TGTGCCAGCAGTTTATCCTCAGCGAGAAGTCTAGCCAAAAACATTCAGTACTTC. The gene calls are TRBV28 and TRBJ2-4; D unresolved. CDR3 size: 18 residues. V dropped 1 base and J dropped 0 bases, with 16 bases sitting between them. Germline V gene sequence: CDR1 MDHEN, CDR2 SYDVKM.

The V call is TRBV30, the J call TRBJ2-7, with 10 nucleotides matching TRBD2. V was clipped by 2 bases and J by 6 bases; unmatched bases: 4. The CDR3 totals 13 residues. Germline V gives CDR1 GTSNPN, CDR2 SVGIG (reference sequence). The CDR3 region is CAWSSGGASEQYF. CDR3 in DNA: TGTGCCTGGAGTAGCGGGGGGGCCAGCGAGCAGTACTTC.

V and J are TRBV6-1 and TRBJ2-3; 10 nucleotides align to TRBD2. CDR3 length: 15 amino acids. The V gene end was trimmed by 2 bases and the J gene end by 6 bases; junction bases not matched to a gene: 5. Looked up from germline, CDR1 is MNHNS and CDR2 is SASEGT. CDR3 residues: CASSELAGAGDTQYF. The CDR3, as DNA: TGTGCCAGCAGTGAACTAGCGGGGGCCGGGGATACGCAGTATTTT.

As regards this clone: Other DNA sequences from this sample encode an identical CDR3 as well. V usage is TRBV27 and J usage is TRBJ2-7, with D possibly being TRBD1 (6 bases). Germline V gives CDR1 MNHEY, CDR2 SMNVEV (reference sequence). The CDR3 covers 14 residues. V lost 2 bases to trimming and J lost 1 base, with 9 bases between them. CDR3 sequence (DNA): TGTGCCAGCAGTTTAGGCAGGGGTTCCTACGAGCAGTACTTC. Translated, it gives CASSLGRGSYEQYF.

The CDR3 DNA is TGTGCCAGCACAGACGGGGGGTACACTGAAGCTTTCTTT. It yields the protein CASTDGGYTEAFF. The rearrangement uses TRBV6-6 and TRBJ1-1, with a possible D match to TRBD1 (5 bases). Per the germline V gene, CDR1 is MNHNY and CDR2 is SVGAGI (reference sequence). CDR3 length equals 13 residues. V was cut by 7 bases and J by 3 bases, with 12 bases left in between.

DNA of the CDR3: TGCGCCAGCAGCCAACTCAAGGGGCTGAGCAACCAAGGGAACTATGGCTACACCTTC. This translates into CASSQLKGLSNQGNYGYTF. This chain connects TRBV4-1 to TRBJ1-2; D may be TRBD1 (5 bases). Trimming cost V 2 bases and J 2 bases, with 24 bases left between them. Germline CDR1 is MGHRA and CDR2 is YSYEKL. The CDR3 runs 19 residues.

The chain uses TRBV7-8 and TRBJ2-1, with 8 bases fitting TRBD2. The CDR3 is 15 residues long. J was trimmed by 5 bases and V by 1 base; bases with no gene match: 4. Germline V CDR1 and CDR2: SGHVS, FQNEAQ. CDR3 region: CASSLVSGGNNEQFF. For the CDR3, the DNA is TGTGCCAGCAGCTTAGTTTCGGGAGGGAACAATGAGCAGTTCTTC.

The V call is TRBV30, the J call TRBJ2-5, with 10 positions matching TRBD2. Germline-derived CDR1 and CDR2 are GTSNPN and SVGIG (reference sequence). J was trimmed by 5 bases and V by 0 bases; bases with no gene match: 6. This CDR3 is 15 amino acids long. CDR3 coding DNA: TGTGCCTGGAGTGTACTAGCGGGGCGACAGGAGACCCAGTACTTC. Its protein product is CAWSVLAGRQETQYF. The full variable domain, with the rest looked up from reference TRBV30 and TRBJ2-5, is SQTIHQWPATLVQPVGSPLSLECTVEGTSNPNLYWYRQAAGRGLQLLFYSVGIGQISSEVPQNLSASRPQDRQFILSSKKLLLSDSGFYLCAWSVLAGRQETQYFGPGTRLLVL.

The chain recombines TRBV2 with TRBJ1-2, with D unclear. V was pared by 4 bases and J by 0 bases, with 15 bases between. This CDR3 comprises 16 residues. Germline loops: CDR1 SNHLY, CDR2 FYNNEI. The CDR3 nucleotides are TGTGCCAGCAGTGTGCTTCGGCAGGAGGCTAACTATGGCTACACCTTC. Its protein product is CASSVLRQEANYGYTF.

This clone appeared a few times. This chain links TRBV4-3 with TRBJ1-2, with D tentatively TRBD1 (5 bases). This CDR3 has 13 amino acids. V was cut by 4 bases and J by 6 bases, with 12 bases left in between. Germline-derived CDR1 and CDR2 are LGHNA and YSLEER. The CDR3 protein is CASSPTEGDGYTF. The CDR3 DNA sequence: TGCGCCAGCAGCCCGACTGAAGGGGATGGCTACACCTTC.

The genes are TRBV2 and TRBJ2-3, with D hard to call. CDR3 length equals 11 residues. The germline V and J ends were trimmed by 2 bases and 6 bases, with 3 bases remaining between them. Germline CDR1 reads SNHLY; CDR2 reads FYNNEI. The CDR3, as DNA: TGTGCCAGCAGTGAATTGGATACGCAGTATTTT. Translation: CASSELDTQYF.

This chain connects TRBV6-5 to TRBJ2-7; 7 bases are a match to TRBD1. The trim removed 7 bases at V and 4 bases at J, leaving 7 bases unmatched. Germline V lookup: CDR1 MNHEY, CDR2 SVGAGI. This CDR3 is built from 13 residues. The CDR3 spells CASNAGGRYEQYF. The CDR3 DNA sequence: TGTGCCAGCAATGCAGGGGGAAGATACGAGCAGTACTTC.

The chain has TRBV4-3 and TRBJ1-1; 8 nucleotides agree with TRBD1. This CDR3 contains 15 residues. Germline values: CDR1 LGHNA, CDR2 YSLEER. The J segment lost 5 bases and the V segment lost 0 bases, leaving 5 bases of the junction unmatched. CDR3 sequence reads: CASSQDRTGWTEAFF. CDR3 DNA sequence: TGCGCCAGCAGCCAAGACAGGACAGGGTGGACTGAAGCTTTCTTT.

The J gene is TRBJ2-5, the V gene TRBV27; tentative D call: TRBD2 (5 bases). TRBJ2-7 explains the end of the DNA better; the J call may be wrong. CDR1 MNHEY and CDR2 SMNVEV come from the germline V gene (reference sequence). This CDR3 region has 13 residues. The CDR3 is CASSPLERLEQYF. Written as DNA, the CDR3 is TGTGCCAGCAGTCCCCTCGAGCGGCTCGAGCAGTACTTC.

The V call is TRBV28, the J call TRBJ1-1, with TRBD1 matching 8 bases. The trim removed 11 bases at V and 0 bases at J, leaving 5 bases unmatched. The CDR3 contains 13 residues. Germline V gives CDR1 MDHEN, CDR2 SYDVKM. Written as DNA, the CDR3 is TGTGCCGCCCGGGACAGGATGAACACTGAAGCTTTCTTT. Its translation: CAARDRMNTEAFF.

CDR3 sequence reads: CASSWGQGDGYTF. As DNA, the CDR3 is TGTGCCAGCAGCTGGGGACAGGGGGATGGCTACACCTTC. The rearrangement uses TRBV5-6 and TRBJ1-2, with TRBD1 matching 11 bases. CDR1 is SGHDT and CDR2 is YYEEEE in the germline V gene. This CDR3 has 13 amino acids. Losses at the gene ends were 3 bases for V and 6 bases for J; bases not matched to a gene: 1.

J is TRBJ2-1 and V is TRBV13; 7 bases are shared with TRBD1. CDR1 is PRHDT and CDR2 is FYEKMQ in the germline V gene (reference sequence). The CDR3 is 15 amino acids. V trimming: 1 base; J trimming: 4 bases; junction bases outside the gene matches: 4. The CDR3 DNA is TGTGCCAGCAGCTTAGTGCAGGGGGTGTACAATGAGCAGTTCTTC. The encoded protein is CASSLVQGVYNEQFF. Full variable domain (remainder filled in from reference TRBV13 and TRBJ2-1): AAGVIQSPRHLIKEKRETATLKCYPIPRHDTVYWYQQGPGQDPQFLISFYEKMQSDKGSIPDRFSAQQFSDYHSELNMSSLELGDSALYFCASSLVQGVYNEQFFGPGTRLTVL.

This rearrangement joins TRBV7-8 to TRBJ2-4; 7 bases map to TRBD2. The germline V gene encodes CDR1 SGHVS and CDR2 FQNEAQ. Trimming at V came to 5 bases and at J to 3 bases, leaving 7 bases not matched to a gene. This CDR3 spans 15 amino acids. The CDR3 sequence is CASSLGGEYKNIQYF. The CDR3 DNA reads as TGTGCCAGCAGCCTGGGGGGGGAATACAAAAACATTCAGTACTTC.

A note on this clone: Other DNA variants within this sample encode the same CDR3. The chain uses TRBV30 and TRBJ2-2; perhaps TRBD2 as D (5 bases). The CDR3 is 11 amino acids. V gave up 1 base and J gave up 8 bases, with 5 bases separating them. CDR1 and CDR2 from the germline V gene are GTSNPN and SVGIG (reference sequence). The chain's CDR3 is CAWSGGGELFF. The CDR3 region has the DNA TGTGCCTGGAGTGGAGGGGGGGAGCTGTTTTTT. The whole variable domain, remainder taken from reference TRBV30 and TRBJ2-2, is SQTIHQWPATLVQPVGSPLSLECTVEGTSNPNLYWYRQAAGRGLQLLFYSVGIGQISSEVPQNLSASRPQDRQFILSSKKLLLSDSGFYLCAWSGGGELFFGEGSRLTVL.